This TCR beta chain was sequenced for a study of T cells expressing NK-cell markers. Study in general: It was sorted CD3+CD56+NKG2C+, CD3+CD56+NKG2C- and CD3+CD56-NKG2C+ T cells that supplied the TCR beta repertoires. Study-level results: Leadership of the CD3+CD56-NKG2C+ fraction also belonged to these clonotypes in several donors.

As regards this clonotype: Its antigen is undetermined.

TCRdb reanalyzed the 5' RACE reads and collapses them to one entry per CDR3 protein, without DNA. The sample holds hundreds of thousands of distinct CDR3 sequences. This CDR3 is built from 12 residues. Germline loops: CDR1 MNHEY, CDR2 SVGEGT. The J gene is TRBJ2-5, the V gene TRBV6-2 or TRBV6-3; the TCRdb D gene call, TRBD1, has no DNA to confirm it. The sample was blood T cells: a sorted CD56 or NKG2C T cell subset, CD4+ or CD8+ T cells, or bulk PBMC T cells (not recorded which). This sequence originates from a woman between 18 and 70 years old in good health. The CDR3 protein is CASSYLRGTQYF.